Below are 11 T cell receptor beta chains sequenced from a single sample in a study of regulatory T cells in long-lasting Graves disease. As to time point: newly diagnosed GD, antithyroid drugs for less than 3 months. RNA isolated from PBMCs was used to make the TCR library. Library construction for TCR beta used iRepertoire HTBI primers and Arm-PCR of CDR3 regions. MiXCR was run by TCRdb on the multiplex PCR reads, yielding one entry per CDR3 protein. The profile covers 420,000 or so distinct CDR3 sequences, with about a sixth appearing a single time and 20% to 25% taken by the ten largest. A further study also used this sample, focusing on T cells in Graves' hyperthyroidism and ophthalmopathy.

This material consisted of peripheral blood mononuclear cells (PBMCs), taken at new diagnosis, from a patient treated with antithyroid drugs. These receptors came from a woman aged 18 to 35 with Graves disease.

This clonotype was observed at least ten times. CDR3 DNA sequence: TGCAGTGCTAGAGCTCAGACAGGTTACAATGAGCAGTTCTTC. Amino acids: CSARAQTGYNEQFF. The chain joins TRBV20-1 to TRBJ2-1, with D possibly matching TRBD1 (6 bases). Per the germline V gene, CDR1 is DFQATT and CDR2 is SNEGSKA (reference sequence). The CDR3 runs to 14 residues. V lost 1 base, J lost 4 bases, and 11 bases lay in between.

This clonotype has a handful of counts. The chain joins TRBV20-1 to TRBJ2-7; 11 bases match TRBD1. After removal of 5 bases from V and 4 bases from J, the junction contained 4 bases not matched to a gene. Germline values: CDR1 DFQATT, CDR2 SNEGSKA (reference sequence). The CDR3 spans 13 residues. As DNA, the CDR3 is TGCAGTGCTCGGACAGGGGGCTTGTACGAGCAGTACTTC. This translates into CSARTGGLYEQYF.

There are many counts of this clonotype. The CDR3 coding sequence is TGTGCCAGCAGGGACGGCGCGGGTGAGCAGTTCTTC. Protein product: CASRDGAGEQFF. V is TRBV6-2 or TRBV6-3 and J is TRBJ2-1; D is perhaps TRBD2 (5 bases). The CDR3 has 12 amino acids. V lost 6 bases and J lost 9, with 12 bases in between. Germline CDR1 MNHEY, CDR2 SVGEGT.

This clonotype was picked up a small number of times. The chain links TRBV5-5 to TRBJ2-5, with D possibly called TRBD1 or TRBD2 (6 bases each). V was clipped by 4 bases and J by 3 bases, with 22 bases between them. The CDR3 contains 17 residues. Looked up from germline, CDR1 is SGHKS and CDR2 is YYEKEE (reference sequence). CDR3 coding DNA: TGTGCCAGCAGCCACGTCCTGGGACAATGGGGGGAAGAGACCCAGTACTTC. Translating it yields CASSHVLGQWGEETQYF.

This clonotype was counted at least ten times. The CDR3 nucleotides are TGTGCCAGCAGCCAATCTGGAGCCTCTGGAAACACCATATATTTT. Protein sequence: CASSQSGASGNTIYF. The rearrangement uses TRBV16 and TRBJ1-3; the D is unclear. V gave up 0 bases and J gave up 0 bases, with 6 bases separating them. Germline V gene data show CDR1 as KGHSY and CDR2 as FQNENV. The CDR3 length is 15 residues. The full variable domain, in which reference TRBV16 and TRBJ1-3 provide the parts outside the CDR3, is GEEVAQTPKHLVRGEGQKAKLYCAPIKGHSYVFWYQQVLKNEFKFLISFQNENVFDETGMPKERFSAKCLPNSPCSLEIQATKLEDSAVYFCASSQSGASGNTIYFGEGSWLTVV.

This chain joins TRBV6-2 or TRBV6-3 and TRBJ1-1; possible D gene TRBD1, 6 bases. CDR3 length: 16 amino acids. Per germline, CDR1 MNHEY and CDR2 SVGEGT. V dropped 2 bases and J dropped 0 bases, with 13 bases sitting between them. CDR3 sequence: CASSYNRAIMNTEAFF. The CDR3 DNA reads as TGTGCCAGCAGTTACAACAGGGCGATAATGAACACTGAAGCTTTCTTT.

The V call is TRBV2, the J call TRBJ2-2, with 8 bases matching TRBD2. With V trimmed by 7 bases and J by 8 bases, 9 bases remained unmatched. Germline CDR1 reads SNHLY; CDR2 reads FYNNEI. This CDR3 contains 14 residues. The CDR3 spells CASMWTSRVGELFF. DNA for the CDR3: TGTGCCAGCATGTGGACTAGCCGTGTAGGGGAGCTGTTTTTT. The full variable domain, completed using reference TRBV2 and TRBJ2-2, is EPEVTQTPSHQVTQMGQEVILRCVPISNHLYFYWYRQILGQKVEFLVSFYNNEISEKSEIFDDQFSVERPDGSNFTLKIRSTKLEDSAMYFCASMWTSRVGELFFGEGSRLTVL.

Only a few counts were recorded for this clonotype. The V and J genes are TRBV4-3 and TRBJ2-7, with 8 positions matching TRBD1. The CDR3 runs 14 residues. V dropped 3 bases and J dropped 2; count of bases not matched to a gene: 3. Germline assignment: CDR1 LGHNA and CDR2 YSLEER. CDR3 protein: CASSHGQGTYEQYF. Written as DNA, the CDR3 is TGCGCCAGCAGCCACGGACAGGGTACCTACGAGCAGTACTTC.

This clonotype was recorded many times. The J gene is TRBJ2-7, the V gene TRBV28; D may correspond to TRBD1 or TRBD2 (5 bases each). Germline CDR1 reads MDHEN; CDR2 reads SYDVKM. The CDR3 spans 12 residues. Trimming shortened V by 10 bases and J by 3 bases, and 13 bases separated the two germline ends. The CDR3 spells CATGTLNYEQYF. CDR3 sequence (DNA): TGTGCCACCGGGACGTTAAACTACGAGCAGTACTTC.

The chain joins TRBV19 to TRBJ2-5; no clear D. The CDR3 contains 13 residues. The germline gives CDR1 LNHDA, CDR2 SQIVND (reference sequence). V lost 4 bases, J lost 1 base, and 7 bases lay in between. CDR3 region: CASSKNRQETQYF. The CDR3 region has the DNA TGTGCCAGTAGTAAAAACCGCCAAGAGACCCAGTACTTC.

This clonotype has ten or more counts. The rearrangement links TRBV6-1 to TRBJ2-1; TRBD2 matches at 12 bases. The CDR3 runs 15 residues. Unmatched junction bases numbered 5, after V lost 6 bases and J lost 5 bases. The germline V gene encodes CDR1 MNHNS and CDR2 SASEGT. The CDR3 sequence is CASRSLAGGNNEQFF. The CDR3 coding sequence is TGTGCCAGCAGATCACTAGCGGGAGGCAACAATGAGCAGTTCTTC.